Presented here are 27 T cell receptor beta chains from one specimen sequenced in a study of CD8 T cells in ankylosing spondylitis. These receptors have no known antigen. TCRdb fed the 5' RACE reads into MiXCR, producing one record per CDR3 protein. This table has 470,000 or so distinct CDR3 sequences, approximately 26% appearing once. Points from the study as a whole: Ankylosing spondylitis blood appeared to be characterized by a TCR beta motif of roughly eight highly homologous variants.

Sequenced sample: blood, either unsorted or a sorted T cell fraction (not recorded which). The receptors come from a male donor with ankylosing spondylitis.

This clonotype was seen more than once but under ten times. V and J are TRBV29-1 and TRBJ2-6; maybe TRBD1 (6 bases). Trimming shortened V by 4 bases and J by 2 bases, and 12 bases separated the two germline ends. The CDR3 loop spans 15 amino acids. Germline values: CDR1 SQVTM, CDR2 ANQGSEA. As DNA, the CDR3 is TGCAGCGTTGGCAGGGGAAACGCTGGGGCCAACGTCCTGACTTTC. Amino acid sequence: CSVGRGNAGANVLTF.

This clonotype was picked up many times. The V call is TRBV5-1, the J call TRBJ2-2, with D perhaps TRBD2 (6 bases). V dropped 4 bases and J dropped 4 bases, with 17 bases sitting between them. This CDR3 has 16 residues. Germline CDR1 and CDR2: SGHRS and YFSETQ. CDR3 nucleotides: TGCGCCAGCAGCCAGGGACTCTCCGCTGGCACCGGGGAGCTGTTTTTT. It yields the protein CASSQGLSAGTGELFF.

This clonotype came up a few times. The chain joins TRBV20-1 to TRBJ1-1; D not certain. The CDR3 length is 12 residues. The V gene's germline CDR1 is DFQATT and CDR2 SNEGSKA (reference sequence). Trimming removed 8 bases from V and 1 base from J, with 11 bases in between. The CDR3 loop reads CSFTPRNTEAFF. CDR3 bases: TGCAGTTTTACTCCCCGGAACACTGAAGCTTTCTTT.

The V gene is TRBV11-2, the J gene TRBJ1-6; TRBD1 matches 7 bases. Germline lookup yields CDR1 SGHAT and CDR2 FQNNGV. The V and J ends lost 4 bases and 7 bases, in that order; junction bases with no gene match: 4. CDR3 length equals 14 residues. CDR3 region: CASSSGQKNSPLHF. The CDR3 bases are TGTGCCAGCAGCTCGGGACAGAAAAATTCACCCCTCCACTTT.

This clonotype was counted a few times. The CDR3 loop is CASSQAGLLYNEQFF. CDR3 DNA: TGTGCCAGCAGCCAAGCGGGACTTTTATACAATGAGCAGTTCTTC. The rearrangement joins TRBV4-2 to TRBJ2-1; a possible D gene is TRBD2 (6 bases). The CDR3 extends over 15 amino acids. With 1 base removed from V and 4 bases from J, the gap between germline ends came to 11 bases. Germline CDR1 and CDR2: LGHNA and YNFKEQ.

This clonotype was seen only a few times. This chain joins TRBV30 and TRBJ2-1, with a weak D call TRBD2 (5 bases). Deletions cut 2 bases from V and 7 bases from J, with 9 bases between. Germline V gene data show CDR1 as GTSNPN and CDR2 as SVGIG (reference sequence). The CDR3 sequence is 12 residues long. The CDR3 reads CAWSRGGNEQFF. DNA of the CDR3: TGTGCCTGGAGTCGTGGCGGGAATGAGCAGTTCTTC.

This clonotype was counted only a few times. The chain uses TRBV4-2 and TRBJ1-5, with no clear D. Trimming took off 0 bases at V and 7 bases at J, with 7 bases between the two ends. Germline lookup yields CDR1 LGHNA and CDR2 YNFKEQ. CDR3 size: 13 residues. The CDR3 sequence is CASSQDAQQPQHF. The DNA for the CDR3 is TGTGCCAGCAGCCAAGACGCCCAGCAGCCCCAGCATTTT.

This rearrangement joins TRBV12-3 or TRBV12-4 to TRBJ2-3, with TRBD2 matching 10 bases. V lost 0 bases, J lost 1 base, and 1 base stayed unmatched. This CDR3 region has 16 residues. Here the CDR3 DNA reads TGTGCCAGCAGTTTAGCTACTAGCGGGGGCACAGATACGCAGTATTTT. This translates into CASSLATSGGTDTQYF.

In its sample, this clonotype was seen a few times. The chain is built from TRBV10-1 and TRBJ2-5; 9 bases align to TRBD2. The CDR3 covers 15 residues. Germline V gene lookup returns CDR1 WNHNN and CDR2 SYGVQD (reference sequence). Trimming removed 4 bases from V and 4 bases from J; junction bases left unmatched: 7. The chain's CDR3 is CASSGAGGPRETQYF. CDR3 nucleotides: TGCGCCAGCAGTGGCGCGGGAGGGCCGAGAGAGACCCAGTACTTC.

The CDR3 DNA reads as TGTGCCAGCAGCACTAGCACGGGGACGGCGGGCTACACCTTC. Residues: CASSTSTGTAGYTF. The chain carries TRBV7-8 and TRBJ1-2, with a weak D call TRBD1 (5 bases). The V and J ends lost 5 bases and 8 bases respectively, with 18 bases between them. This CDR3 region has 14 residues. Germline V gives CDR1 SGHVS, CDR2 FQNEAQ.

In this sample, this clonotype turned up a few times. V and J are TRBV5-1 and TRBJ2-1; TRBD2 agrees at 10 bases. The ends lost 1 base at V and 8 bases at J; junction bases unmatched: 9. The CDR3 has 16 residues. Per the germline V gene, CDR1 is SGHRS and CDR2 is YFSETQ. CDR3 DNA sequence: TGCGCCAGCAGCTTGTCGTCGAGCGGGAGGGCCGATGAGCAGTTCTTC. It yields the protein CASSLSSSGRADEQFF.

This clonotype was seen more than once but under ten times. The J gene is TRBJ1-1, the V gene TRBV4-2; D unresolved. Trimming left V 0 bases short and J 8 bases short, with 16 bases between. The CDR3 loop spans 15 amino acids. Germline-derived CDR1 and CDR2 are LGHNA and YNFKEQ. CDR3 in amino acids: CASSQELGLLIEAFF. For the CDR3, the DNA is TGTGCCAGCAGCCAAGAACTGGGTCTCCTCATAGAAGCTTTCTTT.

The V gene is TRBV12-3 or TRBV12-4, the J gene TRBJ1-5, with 9 bases fitting TRBD1. CDR3 size: 16 residues. Trimming cost V 8 bases and J 2 bases; bases outside gene matches: 10. CDR3 in amino acids: CASQTTGGRGNQPQHF. The DNA of the CDR3 is TGTGCCAGCCAAACGACAGGGGGAAGGGGCAATCAGCCCCAGCATTTT.

This clonotype was detected only a few times. The chain uses TRBV10-3 and TRBJ1-5, with TRBD1 identical over 7 bases. V lost 2 bases to trimming and J lost 2 bases; unmatched junction nucleotides: 0. In germline, CDR1 is ENHRY, CDR2 SYGVKD. CDR3 length equals 14 residues. The CDR3 reads CAISEGQGNQPQHF. The CDR3 region has the DNA TGTGCCATCAGTGAGGGACAGGGCAATCAGCCCCAGCATTTT.

This chain uses TRBV7-9 with TRBJ2-5; 12 bases map to TRBD1. Trimming cost V 10 bases and J 5 bases; bases outside gene matches: 5. Germline lookup yields CDR1 SEHNR and CDR2 FQNEAQ (reference sequence). The CDR3 extends over 13 amino acids. CDR3 amino acids: CAIGTGGRETQYF. In DNA, the CDR3 is TGTGCCATCGGGACAGGGGGCAGGGAGACCCAGTACTTC.

This clonotype was recorded a few times. V and J are TRBV20-1 and TRBJ2-2, with 11 bases matching TRBD1. J was trimmed by 6 bases and V by 6 bases; bases with no gene match: 3. Per the germline V gene, CDR1 is DFQATT and CDR2 is SNEGSKA (reference sequence). The CDR3 covers 13 residues. In DNA form, the CDR3 reads TGCAGTGCGGGGGGACAGGGGGCCGGGGAGCTGTTTTTT. This sequence encodes CSAGGQGAGELFF.

This clonotype was recorded once. This chain uses TRBV7-2 with TRBJ2-1; D not resolved. V lost 0 bases to trimming and J lost 8 bases, with 14 bases between them. The CDR3 consists of 15 residues. Germline CDR1 and CDR2: SGHTA and FQGNSA. The CDR3 DNA sequence: TGTGCCAGCAGCTTAGCGCAAGGGCTAGTCGATGAGCAGTTCTTC. This encodes CASSLAQGLVDEQFF.

V is TRBV4-1 and J is TRBJ2-1; no clear D gene. Deletions cut 8 bases from V and 2 bases from J, with 13 bases between. The CDR3 extends over 14 amino acids. The V gene's germline CDR1 is MGHRA and CDR2 YSYEKL. The CDR3 loop is CASSEGAAYNEQFF. In DNA form, the CDR3 reads TGCGCCAGCTCGGAAGGAGCAGCCTACAATGAGCAGTTCTTC.

The chain has TRBV12-5 and TRBJ1-1, with no clear D. The CDR3 has 13 amino acids. Trimming removed 7 bases at V and 7 bases at J, with 16 bases between. Germline loops: CDR1 LGHNT, CDR2 FRNRAP. CDR3 sequence reads: CASAPFPGSEAFF. CDR3 DNA: TGTGCTAGTGCGCCCTTCCCCGGGAGTGAAGCTTTCTTT.

This clonotype was detected a few times. This rearrangement joins TRBV9 to TRBJ1-3, with D hard to call. Germline values: CDR1 SGDLS, CDR2 YYNGEE. Between the trimmed V and J ends, which lost 4 bases and 0 bases, there was a span of 14 bases. The CDR3 spans 16 residues. CDR3 nucleotide sequence: TGTGCCAGCAGCTTGGGAGGTTTTGTCTCTGGAAACACCATATATTTT. Encoded protein: CASSLGGFVSGNTIYF.

The chain employs TRBV15 and TRBJ1-5; D remains ambiguous. CDR1 is LNHNV, CDR2 YYDKDF, per germline (reference sequence). The germline V and J ends were trimmed by 0 bases and 7 bases, with 13 bases remaining between them. This CDR3 region has 15 residues. This chain's CDR3 is CATSRDISGNQPQHF. CDR3 coding DNA: TGTGCCACCAGCAGAGATATATCGGGGAACCAGCCCCAGCATTTT.

In this sample, this clonotype turned up a few times. J is TRBJ1-3 and V is TRBV5-1, with D hard to call. CDR1 and CDR2 from the germline V gene are SGHRS and YFSETQ. The CDR3 spans 15 residues. The germline V and J ends were trimmed by 2 bases and 4 bases, with 13 bases remaining between them. CDR3 residues: CASSFEGLGGNTIYF. The CDR3 nucleotides read TGCGCCAGCAGCTTTGAAGGACTGGGAGGAAACACCATATATTTT.

The gene calls are TRBV5-1 and TRBJ1-3; D remains ambiguous. Germline V gene data show CDR1 as SGHRS and CDR2 as YFSETQ. The CDR3 is 16 amino acids. V lost 3 bases and J 0 bases, leaving 13 bases between the germline ends. CDR3 loop: CASSSRTQDSGNTIYF. CDR3 bases: TGCGCCAGCAGCTCAAGGACTCAGGACTCTGGAAACACCATATATTTT. The variable domain in full, with the rest retrieved from reference TRBV5-1 and TRBJ1-3, is KAGVTQTPRYLIKTRGQQVTLSCSPISGHRSVSWYQQTPGQGLQFLFEYFSETQRNKGNFPGRFSGRQFSNSRSEMNVSTLELGDSALYLCASSSRTQDSGNTIYFGEGSWLTVV.

This chain joins TRBV5-4 and TRBJ2-7; 7 bases are shared with TRBD1. CDR3 size: 15 residues. V shed 4 bases and J 3 bases; nucleotides not matched to a gene: 10. Germline assignment: CDR1 SGHNT and CDR2 YYREEE (reference sequence). The CDR3 sequence is CASSALAGGSYEQYF. CDR3 in DNA: TGTGCCAGCAGCGCCTTGGCAGGGGGAAGCTACGAGCAGTACTTC.

This rearrangement joins TRBV24-1 to TRBJ2-1; 13 bases map to TRBD2. V shed 4 bases, J shed 2 bases, and the junction held 4 bases outside the gene matches. The germline V gene encodes CDR1 KGHDR and CDR2 SFDVKD. The CDR3 length is 17 residues. CDR3 bases: TGTGCCACCAGTGAACCCGGGACTAGCGGGACCTACAATGAGCAGTTCTTC. Protein: CATSEPGTSGTYNEQFF.

The rearrangement links TRBV5-6 to TRBJ1-3; D perhaps matches TRBD1 (5 bases). CDR3 length: 18 residues. Germline loops: CDR1 SGHDT, CDR2 YYEEEE. The V gene lost 6 bases and the J gene lost 0 bases, with 22 bases spanning the gap. This CDR3 reads CASTPGLTQEISGNTIYF. CDR3 coding DNA: TGTGCCAGCACCCCGGGACTGACGCAGGAGATCTCTGGAAACACCATATATTTT.

The genes are TRBV6-1 and TRBJ2-3; D possibly corresponds to TRBD2 (6 bases). CDR1 and CDR2 (germline): MNHNS, SASEGT. CDR3 length: 16 residues. V lost 5 bases and J 4 bases, leaving 19 bases between the germline ends. CDR3 in DNA: TGTGCCAGCAGTCGGTTTATTGTACCGGGAGCAGATACGCAGTATTTT. Translation: CASSRFIVPGADTQYF.